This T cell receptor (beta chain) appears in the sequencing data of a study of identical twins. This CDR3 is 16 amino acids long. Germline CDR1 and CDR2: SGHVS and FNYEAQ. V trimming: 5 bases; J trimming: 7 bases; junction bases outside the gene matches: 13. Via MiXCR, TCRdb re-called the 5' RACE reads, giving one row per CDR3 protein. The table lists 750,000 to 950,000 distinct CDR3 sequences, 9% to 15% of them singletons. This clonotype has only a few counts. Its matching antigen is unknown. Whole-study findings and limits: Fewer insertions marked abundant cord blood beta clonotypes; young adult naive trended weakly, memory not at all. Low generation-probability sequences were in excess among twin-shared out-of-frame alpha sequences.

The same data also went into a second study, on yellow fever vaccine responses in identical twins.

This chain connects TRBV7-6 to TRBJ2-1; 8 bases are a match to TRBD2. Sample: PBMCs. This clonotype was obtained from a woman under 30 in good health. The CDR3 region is CASSPLPAGVFNEQFF. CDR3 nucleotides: TGTGCCAGCAGCCCTCTACCAGCGGGAGTCTTTAATGAGCAGTTCTTC.